One T cell receptor beta chain is described in this entry. No cognate antigen has been identified for it. No base quality information exists; no much larger clone differs at one position. The data were taken from a study of CD8 T cells in Susac syndrome (dated by TCRdb to the late 2010s). Background on the whole study: The study used repertoire sequencing to test whether antigen drove CD8+ T cell activation and differentiation in Susac syndrome. The study compared CD8+ T cell repertoire clonality among roughly 12 healthy donors, approximately 14 Susac syndrome patients and roughly 16 multiple sclerosis patients. Findings and caveats that apply to the study as a whole: The number of individuals in the TCR sequencing and HLA analysis was recognized as being relatively small.

RNA was extracted using the RNeasy kit, and about 0.45 to 1 microgram was reverse transcribed with random hexamers. The immunoSEQ multiplex PCR assay, which covers 54 Vbeta and 13 Jbeta segments, was used to amplify TCR beta CDR3 regions. PCR amplification bias was corrected using a synthetic template baseline for primer optimization and computational correction. In the authors' own workflow: Reads were assigned to V, D and J genes according to IMGT and analyzed in immunoSEQ Analyzer, with only productive sequences retained. To calculate clonality, Shannon entropy was normalized by log2 of the number of productive unique sequences and then subtracted from one. For each patient and control, public and private clones were evaluated among the 100 most prevalent clones. Susac-specific clones were defined as absent from healthy and MS cohorts, about 1,100 published viral clones and other ImmuneACCESS disease sequences. The raw public reads went through TCRdb reprocessing: fastp at Q25, MiXCR clone calling, in-frame beta chains kept. When rows share a CDR3 protein, they turn into one entry using the most common DNA and genes. The V and J calls shown here were made by TCRdb, not taken from the authors' results. This sample has 150,000 to 190,000 distinct CDR3 sequences in its table, and approximately 93% of those were observed once. The ten largest account for over 0.2% of the sample.

Reading the germline V gene gives CDR1 SQVTM and CDR2 ANQGSEA. From the cysteine up to the phenylalanine, the CDR3 has a length of 11 residues. Of all the DNA, just the CDR3 is kept, 33 bases in frame from base 1. V drops 5 bases and J drops 4 bases, leaving 8 bases in between. High-throughput TCR beta sequencing profiled peripheral blood CD8+ and CD4+ T cells from healthy donors, Susac syndrome patients and multiple sclerosis patients. Treatment-naive patients with stable or active relapsing-remitting disease fulfilling revised McDonald criteria were used as multiple sclerosis controls. Bulk CD8+ and CD4+ T cells were purified by magnetic negative isolation, while CD8+ TEMRA cells were enriched using FACS. Blood was drawn into EDTA tubes, processed within 24 hours, and PBMCs were isolated by density gradient centrifugation. PBMCs intended for TCR sequencing were cryopreserved in liquid nitrogen and were subsequently thawed in a 37 degrees C water bath. Purity of sorted or isolated CD4+, CD8+ and CD8+ TEMRA cells was at least 90%.

The material sequenced was CD8+ T cells from PBMCs. Recombination linked TRBV29-1 to TRBJ1-2, with the identity of the D gene unclear. The source is a human donor with multiple sclerosis. The base sequence is TGCAGCGTTTCGTCCAGCTATGGCTACACCTTC. This encodes CSVSSSYGYTF.